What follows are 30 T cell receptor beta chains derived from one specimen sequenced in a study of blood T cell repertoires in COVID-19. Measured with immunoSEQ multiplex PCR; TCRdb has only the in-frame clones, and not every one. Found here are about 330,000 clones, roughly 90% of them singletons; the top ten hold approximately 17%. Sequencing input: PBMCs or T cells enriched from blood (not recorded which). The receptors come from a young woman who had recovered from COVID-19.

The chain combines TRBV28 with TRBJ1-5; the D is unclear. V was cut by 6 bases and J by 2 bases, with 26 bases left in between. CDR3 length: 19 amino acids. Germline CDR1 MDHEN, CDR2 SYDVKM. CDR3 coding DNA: TGTGCCAGCAGCCCAGGTTTATTAGCATCGGGCGGGGGCAATCAGCCCCAGCATTTT. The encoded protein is CASSPGLLASGGGNQPQHF.

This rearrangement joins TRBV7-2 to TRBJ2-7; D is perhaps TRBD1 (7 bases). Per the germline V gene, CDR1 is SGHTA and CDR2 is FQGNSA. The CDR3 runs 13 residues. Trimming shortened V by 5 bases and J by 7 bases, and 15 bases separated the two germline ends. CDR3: CASSRDRAGEQYF. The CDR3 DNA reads TGTGCCAGCAGCCGCGACAGGGCGGGAGAGCAGTACTTC.

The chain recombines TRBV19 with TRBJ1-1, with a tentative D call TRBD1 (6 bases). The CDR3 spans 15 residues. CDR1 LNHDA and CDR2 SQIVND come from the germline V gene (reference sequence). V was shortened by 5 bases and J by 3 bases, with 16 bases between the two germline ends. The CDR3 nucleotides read TGTGCCAGTAGTGCCGGGGGGGGCCTGGACACTGAAGCTTTCTTT. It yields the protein CASSAGGGLDTEAFF.

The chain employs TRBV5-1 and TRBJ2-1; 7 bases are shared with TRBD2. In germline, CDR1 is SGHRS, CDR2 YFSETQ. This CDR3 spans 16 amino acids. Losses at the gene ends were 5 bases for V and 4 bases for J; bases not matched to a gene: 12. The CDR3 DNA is TGCGCCAGCAGTTTAGGCGGGAGTCCTCTTTACAATGAGCAGTTCTTC. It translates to CASSLGGSPLYNEQFF.

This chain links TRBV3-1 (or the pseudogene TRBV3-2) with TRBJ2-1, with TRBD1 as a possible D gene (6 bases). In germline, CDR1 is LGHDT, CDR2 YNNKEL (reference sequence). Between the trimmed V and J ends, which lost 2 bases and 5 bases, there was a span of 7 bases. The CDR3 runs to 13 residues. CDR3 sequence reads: CASSQNRDNEQFF. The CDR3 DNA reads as TGTGCCAGCAGCCAAAACAGGGACAATGAGCAGTTCTTC.

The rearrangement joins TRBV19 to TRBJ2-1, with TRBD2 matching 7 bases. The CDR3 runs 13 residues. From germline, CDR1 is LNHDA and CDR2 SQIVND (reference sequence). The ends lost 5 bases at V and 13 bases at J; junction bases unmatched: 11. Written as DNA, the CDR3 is TGTGCCAGTAGTCGGGGGGACGGGGTGAAACAGTTCTTC. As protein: CASSRGDGVKQFF. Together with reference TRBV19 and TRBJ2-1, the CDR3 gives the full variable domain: DGGITQSPKYLFRKEGQNVTLSCEQNLNHDAMYWYRQDPGQGLRLIYYSQIVNDFQKGDIAEGYSVSREKKESFPLTVTSAQKNPTAFYLCASSRGDGVKQFFGPGTRLTVL.

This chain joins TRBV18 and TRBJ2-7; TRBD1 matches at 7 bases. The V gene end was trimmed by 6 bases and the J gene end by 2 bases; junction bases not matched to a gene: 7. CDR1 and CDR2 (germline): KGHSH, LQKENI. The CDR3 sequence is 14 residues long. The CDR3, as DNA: TGTGCCAGCTCTCCGGGACAGCAAACCTACGAGCAGTACTTC. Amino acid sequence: CASSPGQQTYEQYF.

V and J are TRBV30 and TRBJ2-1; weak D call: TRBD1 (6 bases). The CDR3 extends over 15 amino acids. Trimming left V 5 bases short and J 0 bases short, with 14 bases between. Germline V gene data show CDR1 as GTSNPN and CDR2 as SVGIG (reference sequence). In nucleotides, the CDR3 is TGTGCCTGGCGCAAACAGGGTAGCTCCTACAATGAGCAGTTCTTC. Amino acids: CAWRKQGSSYNEQFF.

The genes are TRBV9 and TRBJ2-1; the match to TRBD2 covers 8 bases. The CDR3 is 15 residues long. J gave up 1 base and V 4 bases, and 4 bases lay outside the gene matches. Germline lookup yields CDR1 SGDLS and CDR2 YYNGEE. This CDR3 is CASSITSGSYNEQFF. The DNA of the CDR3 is TGTGCCAGCAGCATAACTAGCGGATCCTACAATGAGCAGTTCTTC.

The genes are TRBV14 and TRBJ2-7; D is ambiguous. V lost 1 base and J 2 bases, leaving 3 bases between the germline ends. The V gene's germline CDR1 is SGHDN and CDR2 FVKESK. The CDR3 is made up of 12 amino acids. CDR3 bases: TGTGCCAGCAGCCAAGTAGCCTACGAGCAGTACTTC. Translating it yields CASSQVAYEQYF. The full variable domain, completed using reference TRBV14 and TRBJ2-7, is EAGVTQFPSHSVIEKGQTVTLRCDPISGHDNLYWYRRVMGKEIKFLLHFVKESKQDESGMPNNRFLAERTGGTYSTLKVQPAELEDSGVYFCASSQVAYEQYFGPGTRLTVT.

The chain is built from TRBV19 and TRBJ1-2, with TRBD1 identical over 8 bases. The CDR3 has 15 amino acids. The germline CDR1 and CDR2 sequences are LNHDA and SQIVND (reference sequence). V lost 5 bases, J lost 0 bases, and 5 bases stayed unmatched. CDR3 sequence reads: CASSPRQGTNYGYTF. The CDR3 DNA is TGTGCCAGTAGTCCGCGACAGGGGACTAACTATGGCTACACCTTC.

CDR3 amino acids: CSASLPGGFYEQYF. The CDR3 region has the DNA TGCAGTGCTAGTCTCCCGGGAGGCTTCTACGAGCAGTACTTC. This chain links TRBV20-1 with TRBJ2-7; 7 bases line up with TRBD2. The CDR3 spans 14 residues. Unmatched junction bases numbered 8, after V lost 3 bases and J lost 3 bases. The germline V gene encodes CDR1 DFQATT and CDR2 SNEGSKA (reference sequence).

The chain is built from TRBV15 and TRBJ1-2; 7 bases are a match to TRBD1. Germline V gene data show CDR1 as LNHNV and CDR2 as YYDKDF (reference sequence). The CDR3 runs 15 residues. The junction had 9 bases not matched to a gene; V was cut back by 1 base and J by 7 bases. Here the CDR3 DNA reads TGTGCCACCAGCAGAGGAGAGGGGGCTGAGGTTGGCTACACCTTC. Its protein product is CATSRGEGAEVGYTF.

This CDR3 is CASSLGTGLGETQYF. CDR3 DNA sequence: TGTGCCAGCAGCTTAGGAACAGGTTTGGGAGAGACCCAGTACTTC. The chain combines TRBV11-3 with TRBJ2-5; D is possibly TRBD1 (5 bases). Germline loops: CDR1 SGHNT, CDR2 YENEEA. V lost 1 base and J 4 bases, leaving 13 bases between the germline ends. The CDR3 consists of 15 residues.

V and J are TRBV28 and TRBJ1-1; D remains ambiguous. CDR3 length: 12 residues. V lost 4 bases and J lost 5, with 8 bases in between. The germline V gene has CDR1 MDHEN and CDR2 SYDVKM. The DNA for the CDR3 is TGTGCCAGCAGTTGGCGAGGGACTGAAGCTTTCTTT. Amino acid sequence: CASSWRGTEAFF.

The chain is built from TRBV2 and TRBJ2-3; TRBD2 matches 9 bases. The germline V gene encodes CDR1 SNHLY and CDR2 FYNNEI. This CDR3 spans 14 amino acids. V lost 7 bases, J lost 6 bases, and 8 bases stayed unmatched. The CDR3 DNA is TGTGCCAGCACTGGCGGGAGGGCCTCGGATACGCAGTATTTT. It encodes CASTGGRASDTQYF.

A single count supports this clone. The CDR3 loop reads CASSGRDIQYF. The CDR3 region has the DNA TGTGCCAGCTCGGGCAGAGACATTCAGTACTTC. The genes are TRBV18 and TRBJ2-4, with no clear D. The V and J ends lost 6 bases and 8 bases respectively, with 8 bases between them. The germline gives CDR1 KGHSH, CDR2 LQKENI. CDR3 length: 11 amino acids.

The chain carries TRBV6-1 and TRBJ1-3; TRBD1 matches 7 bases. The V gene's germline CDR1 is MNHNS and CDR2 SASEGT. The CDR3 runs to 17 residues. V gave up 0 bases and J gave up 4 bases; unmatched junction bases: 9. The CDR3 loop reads CASSEARTTGVGNTIYF. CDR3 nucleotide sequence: TGTGCCAGCAGTGAAGCGAGGACAACAGGGGTCGGAAACACCATATATTTT.

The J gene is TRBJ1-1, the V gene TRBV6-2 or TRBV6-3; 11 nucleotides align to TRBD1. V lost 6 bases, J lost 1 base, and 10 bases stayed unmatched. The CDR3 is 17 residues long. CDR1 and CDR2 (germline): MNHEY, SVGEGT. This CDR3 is CASSHLRTGGRNTEAFF. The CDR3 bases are TGTGCCAGCAGCCACCTTAGGACAGGGGGCAGGAACACTGAAGCTTTCTTT.

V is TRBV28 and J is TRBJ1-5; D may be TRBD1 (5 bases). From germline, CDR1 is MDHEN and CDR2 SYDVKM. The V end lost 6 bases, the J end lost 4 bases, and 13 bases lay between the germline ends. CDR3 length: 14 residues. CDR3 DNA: TGTGCCAGCAGGCCGGGACGGGAGAATCAGCCCCAGCATTTT. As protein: CASRPGRENQPQHF.

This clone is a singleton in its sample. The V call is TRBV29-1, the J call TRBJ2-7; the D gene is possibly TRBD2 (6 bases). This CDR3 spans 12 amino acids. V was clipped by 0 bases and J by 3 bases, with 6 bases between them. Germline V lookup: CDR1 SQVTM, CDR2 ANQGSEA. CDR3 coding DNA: TGCAGCGTTGAAGAGGGACTCTACGAGCAGTACTTC. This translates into CSVEEGLYEQYF.

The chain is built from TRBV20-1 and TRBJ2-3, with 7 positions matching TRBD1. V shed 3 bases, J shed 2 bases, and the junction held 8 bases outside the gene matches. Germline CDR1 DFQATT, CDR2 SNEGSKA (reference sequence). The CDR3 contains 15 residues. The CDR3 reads CSASPWGQTTDTQYF. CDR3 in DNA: TGCAGTGCTAGTCCGTGGGGACAGACCACAGATACGCAGTATTTT.

In DNA form, the CDR3 reads TGTGCCAGCAGCGCCGCGGGTTCCCCCTCCTACGAGCAGTACTTC. Its protein is CASSAAGSPSYEQYF. This rearrangement joins TRBV7-9 to TRBJ2-7; perhaps TRBD2 as D (5 bases). Germline loops: CDR1 SEHNR, CDR2 FQNEAQ (reference sequence). The CDR3 consists of 15 residues. Trimming removed 5 bases from V and 0 bases from J, with 14 bases in between.

CDR3 protein: CASSYRQGARDEAFF. The CDR3 DNA is TGTGCCAGCAGCTACCGACAGGGGGCGCGTGATGAAGCTTTCTTT. The V call is TRBV5-5, the J call TRBJ1-1; the match to TRBD1 covers 10 bases. Germline V gene sequence: CDR1 SGHKS, CDR2 YYEKEE (reference sequence). This CDR3 has 15 residues. With 3 bases clipped from V and 7 bases from J, the junction kept 9 bases outside the gene matches.

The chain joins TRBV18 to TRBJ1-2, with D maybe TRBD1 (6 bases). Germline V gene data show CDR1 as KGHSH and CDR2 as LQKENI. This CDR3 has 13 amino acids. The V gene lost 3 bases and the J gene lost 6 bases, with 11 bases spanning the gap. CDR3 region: CASSPRTEDGYTF. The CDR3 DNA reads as TGTGCCAGCTCACCGCGGACAGAGGATGGCTACACCTTC. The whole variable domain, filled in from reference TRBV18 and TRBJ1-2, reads NAGVMQNPRHLVRRRGQEARLRCSPMKGHSHVYWYRQLPEEGLKFMVYLQKENIIDESGMPKERFSAEFPKEGPSILRIQQVVRGDSAAYFCASSPRTEDGYTFGSGTRLTVV.

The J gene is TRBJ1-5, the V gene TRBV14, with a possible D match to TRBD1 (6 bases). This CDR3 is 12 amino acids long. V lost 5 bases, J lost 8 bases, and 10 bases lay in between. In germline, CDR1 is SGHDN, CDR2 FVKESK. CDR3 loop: CASSGSGEPQHF. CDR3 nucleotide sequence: TGTGCCAGCAGCGGGTCAGGGGAGCCCCAGCATTTT.

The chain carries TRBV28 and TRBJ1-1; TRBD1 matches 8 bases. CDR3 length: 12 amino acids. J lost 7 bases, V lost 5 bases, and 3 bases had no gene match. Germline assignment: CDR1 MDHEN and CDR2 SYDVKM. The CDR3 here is CASSQQGGEAFF. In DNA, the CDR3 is TGTGCCAGCAGTCAACAGGGGGGTGAAGCTTTCTTT.

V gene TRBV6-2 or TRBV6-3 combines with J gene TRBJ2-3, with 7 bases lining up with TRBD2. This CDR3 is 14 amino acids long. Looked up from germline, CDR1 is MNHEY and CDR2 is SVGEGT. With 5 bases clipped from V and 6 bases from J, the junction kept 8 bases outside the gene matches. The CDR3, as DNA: TGTGCCAGCAGTCGGGACTACTCTTCGGATACGCAGTATTTT. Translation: CASSRDYSSDTQYF.

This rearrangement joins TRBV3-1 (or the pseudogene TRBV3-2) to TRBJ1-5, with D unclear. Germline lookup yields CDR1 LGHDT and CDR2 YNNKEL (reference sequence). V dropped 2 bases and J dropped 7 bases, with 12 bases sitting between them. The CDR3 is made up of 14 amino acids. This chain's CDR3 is CASSQWAGGQPQHF. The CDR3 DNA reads TGTGCCAGCAGCCAATGGGCTGGTGGGCAGCCCCAGCATTTT.

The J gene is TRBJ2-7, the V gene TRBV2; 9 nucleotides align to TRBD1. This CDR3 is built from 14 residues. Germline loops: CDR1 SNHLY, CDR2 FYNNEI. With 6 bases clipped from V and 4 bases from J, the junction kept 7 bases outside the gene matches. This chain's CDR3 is CASRDRGAPYEQYF. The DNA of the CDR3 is TGTGCCAGCAGGGACAGGGGCGCACCATACGAGCAGTACTTC.